One sample yielded the 15 T cell receptor beta chains listed below, sequenced in a study of CD8 T cells in ankylosing spondylitis. TCRdb analysed the 5' RACE reads with MiXCR anew, one entry per CDR3 protein. Of about 240,000 distinct CDR3 sequences in the sample, roughly 8.6% are singletons; the top ten hold about 6.5%. Sequencing was done on a sample of blood, either unsorted or a sorted T cell fraction (not recorded which). The receptors originated from a male donor with ankylosing spondylitis or in good health (not recorded which).

The chain joins TRBV28 to TRBJ1-3; maybe TRBD1 (6 bases). The germline gives CDR1 MDHEN, CDR2 SYDVKM. The CDR3 runs to 16 residues. V gave up 10 bases and J gave up 0 bases, with 19 bases separating them. The CDR3 sequence: CAMSLGGFRSGNTIYF. The CDR3 bases are TGTGCCATGAGCCTCGGGGGCTTCCGCTCTGGAAACACCATATATTTT.

The sample holds many counts of this clonotype. The rearrangement joins TRBV6-1 to TRBJ1-2, with 9 bases fitting TRBD1. From germline, CDR1 is MNHNS and CDR2 SASEGT. The CDR3 extends over 15 amino acids. With 5 bases clipped from V and 3 bases from J, the junction kept 7 bases outside the gene matches. CDR3 in amino acids: CASSRDRVLYYGYTF. CDR3 sequence (DNA): TGTGCCAGCAGTCGGGACAGGGTCCTTTACTATGGCTACACCTTC.

This clonotype was observed once. The rearrangement uses TRBV27 and TRBJ2-7; 9 bases line up with TRBD1. V lost 3 bases, J lost 7 bases, and 10 bases stayed unmatched. This CDR3 is built from 15 residues. CDR1 is MNHEY, CDR2 SMNVEV, per germline (reference sequence). CDR3 region: CASSFPRDRAREQYF. The CDR3 nucleotides read TGTGCCAGCAGTTTCCCCAGGGACAGGGCGCGGGAGCAGTACTTC.

This chain joins TRBV10-2 and TRBJ1-1; D is possibly TRBD1 (5 bases). Germline CDR1 reads WSHSY; CDR2 reads SAAADI. The CDR3 has 14 residues. V lost 3 bases, J lost 1 base, and 9 bases lay in between. CDR3 in amino acids: CASSDTRGNTEAFF. The DNA of the CDR3 is TGCGCCAGCAGTGATACGAGGGGGAACACTGAAGCTTTCTTT.

This clonotype came up many times. The V and J genes are TRBV12-3 or TRBV12-4 and TRBJ1-1, with a tentative D call TRBD1 (5 bases). V shed 7 bases and J shed 7 bases, with 10 bases lying between them. CDR3 length equals 11 residues. CDR3 in amino acids: CASITDSEAFF. CDR3 bases: TGTGCCAGCATCACCGACAGTGAAGCTTTCTTT.

This rearrangement joins TRBV7-2 to TRBJ1-5, with TRBD1 matching over 8 bases. Trimming took 4 bases from V and 5 from J; bases not matched to a gene: 4. Per germline, CDR1 SGHTA and CDR2 FQGNSA. The CDR3 loop spans 14 amino acids. The CDR3 sequence: CASSYPTGDQPQHF. CDR3 sequence (DNA): TGTGCCAGCAGCTATCCGACAGGGGATCAGCCCCAGCATTTT.

CDR3 region: CASSPDGGSSYEQYF. CDR3 DNA: TGTGCCAGCAGCCCTGATGGGGGGAGCTCCTACGAGCAGTACTTC. The chain employs TRBV5-5 and TRBJ2-7, with a possible D match to TRBD2 (6 bases). CDR1 is SGHKS, CDR2 YYEKEE, per germline (reference sequence). There are 15 residues in the CDR3. V was cut by 4 bases and J by 0 bases, with 14 bases left in between.

This clonotype was observed at least ten times. V and J are TRBV7-2 and TRBJ2-5; a weak D match, TRBD1 (6 bases). CDR3 length: 14 amino acids. CDR1 and CDR2 (germline): SGHTA, FQGNSA. The V gene lost 3 bases and the J gene lost 3 bases, with 11 bases spanning the gap. The CDR3 here is CASSFQAGEETQYF. In DNA form, the CDR3 reads TGTGCCAGCAGCTTTCAGGCAGGGGAAGAGACCCAGTACTTC. The complete variable domain, with remaining parts taken from reference TRBV7-2 and TRBJ2-5, reads GAGVSQSPSNKVTEKGKDVELRCDPISGHTALYWYRQSLGQGLEFLIYFQGNSAPDKSGLPSDRFSAERTGGSVSTLTIQRTQQEDSAVYLCASSFQAGEETQYFGPGTRLLVL.

The sample holds a few counts of this clonotype. This sequence joins TRBV7-2 and TRBJ1-2; tentative D call: TRBD1 (5 bases). V dropped 1 base and J dropped 6 bases, with 15 bases sitting between them. The CDR3 consists of 15 residues. Germline loops: CDR1 SGHTA, CDR2 FQGNSA. The chain's CDR3 is CASSLGGLGGNGYTF. CDR3 sequence (DNA): TGTGCCAGCAGCTTAGGCGGATTGGGGGGGAATGGCTACACCTTC.

This clonotype has a count of ten or more. V gene TRBV30 combines with J gene TRBJ2-1; D is perhaps TRBD2 (7 bases). With 0 bases removed from V and 0 bases from J, the gap between germline ends came to 12 bases. Germline values: CDR1 GTSNPN, CDR2 SVGIG (reference sequence). The CDR3 is 16 residues long. The CDR3: CAWSVRGGPSYNEQFF. DNA for the CDR3: TGTGCCTGGAGTGTAAGGGGGGGGCCCTCCTACAATGAGCAGTTCTTC.

This clonotype was recorded at least ten times. The chain combines TRBV7-8 with TRBJ2-7; TRBD2 aligns across 10 bases. The CDR3 is made up of 15 amino acids. Per germline, CDR1 SGHVS and CDR2 FQNEAQ. J gave up 6 bases and V 0 bases, and 5 bases lay outside the gene matches. CDR3 region: CASSLAGLAGVEQYF. CDR3 sequence (DNA): TGTGCCAGCAGCTTAGCTGGGCTAGCGGGAGTCGAGCAGTACTTC.

There are many counts of this clonotype. The chain couples TRBV20-1 to TRBJ2-2, with 10 bases matching TRBD2. J gave up 4 bases and V 6 bases, and 8 bases lay outside the gene matches. CDR3 length: 15 amino acids. Germline V gives CDR1 DFQATT, CDR2 SNEGSKA (reference sequence). The DNA of the CDR3 is TGCAGTGCCAACCCTAGCGGGGGCCGCACCGGGGAGCTGTTTTTT. Translating gives CSANPSGGRTGELFF.

There are many counts of this clonotype. This rearrangement joins TRBV11-2 to TRBJ2-1; D remains unclear. Germline CDR1 SGHAT, CDR2 FQNNGV. This CDR3 has 15 amino acids. The V end lost 1 base, the J end lost 7 bases, and 14 bases lay between the germline ends. DNA for the CDR3: TGTGCCAGCAGCTTAGCCCCTAGTATGGGGAATGAGCAGTTCTTC. Encoded protein: CASSLAPSMGNEQFF.

This sequence joins TRBV7-3 and TRBJ1-6; 8 bases fit TRBD1. The CDR3 runs 13 residues. Germline-derived CDR1 and CDR2 are SGHTA and FQGTGA. J was trimmed by 13 bases and V by 5 bases; bases with no gene match: 7. The CDR3 spells CASSTDRVSPLHF. The CDR3 bases are TGTGCCAGCAGCACGGACAGGGTTTCGCCCCTCCACTTT.

The rearrangement uses TRBV15 and TRBJ2-5; 8 nucleotides align to TRBD1. The trim removed 3 bases at V and 2 bases at J, leaving 5 bases unmatched. Per the germline V gene, CDR1 is LNHNV and CDR2 is YYDKDF (reference sequence). The CDR3 extends over 15 amino acids. CDR3 amino acids: CATSRANRGQETQYF. As DNA, the CDR3 is TGTGCCACCAGCAGGGCTAACAGGGGGCAAGAGACCCAGTACTTC.